Listed below are T cell receptor beta chains from one sample, sequenced in a study of T cells in Graves' hyperthyroidism and ophthalmopathy. TCRdb itself ran the multiplex PCR reads through MiXCR, one entry per CDR3 protein. Of about 600,000 distinct CDR3 sequences in the sample, around 13% were seen once. Specimen: blood. The source is a woman between 45 and 65 years old with Graves' ophthalmopathy. Each CDR3 is given with its conserved first and last residue. D genes are given only for firm matches. Only part of the rows carry a size: once, few, many, or a class if the clone is expanded.

>NA|NA|TRBJ1-6|TRBV4-2
TGTGCCAGCAGCCAAGACCCGACAGCTGAAGGTCATTCACCCCTCCACTTT
CASSQDPTAEGHSPLHF
>NA|many|TRBJ2-7|TRBV3-1
TGTGCCAGCAGCCAGGGACCCTTATACGAGCAGTACTTC
CASSQGPLYEQYF
>NA|many|TRBJ2-7|TRBV20-1
TGCAGTGCTAGCGGGAGTCCCAACTACGAGCAGTACTTC
CSASGSPNYEQYF
>NA|few|TRBJ1-2|TRBV5-1
TGCGCCAGCAGCTTGGAGGGGGTTTCTAGCTATGGCTACACCTTC
CASSLEGVSSYGYTF
>NA|many|TRBJ1-5|TRBV20-1
TGCAGTGCTAGCCCGGACAGTAGCAATCAGCCCCAGCATTTT
CSASPDSSNQPQHF
>NA|NA|TRBJ2-3|TRBV2
TGTGCCAGCAGTGAAAGATTGAGTCGCACAGATACGCAGTATTTT
CASSERLSRTDTQYF
>NA|many|TRBJ2-1|TRBV28
TGTGCCAGCAGTTCGGAGAGGCGGGCTAGTGAGCAGTTCTTC
CASSSERRASEQFF
>NA|many|TRBJ2-7|TRBV15
TGTGCCACCAGCAGAACCAGGGAGACTATCCACGAGCAGTACTTC
CATSRTRETIHEQYF
>TRBD1|NA|TRBJ1-6|TRBV12-3/TRBV12-4
TGTGCCAGCAGTCCGACAGGGAGCTCCTATAATTCACCCCTCCACTTT
CASSPTGSSYNSPLHF
>NA|many|TRBJ2-5|TRBV20-1
TGCAGTGCTAGAGATTTTCGGCTAGGGGAAGAGACCCAGTACTTC
CSARDFRLGEETQYF
>TRBD2|NA|TRBJ2-2|TRBV29-1
TGCAGCGTTCGAGCGGGAGGGGGAACCGGGGAGCTGTTTTTT
CSVRAGGGTGELFF
>TRBD2|many|TRBJ2-2|TRBV28
TGTGCCAGCAGAACTAGCGGGATCAAATTTGCCGGGGAGCTGTTTTTT
CASRTSGIKFAGELFF
>NA|many|TRBJ2-5|TRBV2
TGTGCCAGCAGTGAGGTAGGGGTAGAGACCCAGTACTTC
CASSEVGVETQYF
>TRBD2|NA|TRBJ2-3|TRBV5-4
TGTGCCACTTCGGGACTAGCGGGACCGGAAGATACGCAGTATTTT
CATSGLAGPEDTQYF
>TRBD2|many|TRBJ2-3|TRBV5-1
TGCGCCAGCAGCTTGGGACTAGCGTTAACAGATACGCAGTATTTT
CASSLGLALTDTQYF
>TRBD2|NA|TRBJ2-1|TRBV6-1
TGTGCCAGCACCCTTCTAGTCGGCGGGAGCCCTGAGCAGTTCTTC
CASTLLVGGSPEQFF
>NA|many|TRBJ2-1|TRBV7-3
TGTGCCAGCAGCTTAAACGGGGGTAGCCCAGTAAGTGAGCAGTTCTTC
CASSLNGGSPVSEQFF
>NA|many|TRBJ1-2|TRBV5-1
TGCGCCAGCAGCTCCGATGGGACATCGCGTGGCTACACCTTC
CASSSDGTSRGYTF
>TRBD2|few|TRBJ2-3|TRBV15
TGTGCCACCAGCAGAGTGGGACTAGCGGGAGCCATCGATACGCAGTATTTT
CATSRVGLAGAIDTQYF
>TRBD2|many|TRBJ2-7|TRBV3-1
TGTGCCAGCAGCCAAGAACACCCCCTTCTAGCGGTTGCCTCCTACGAGCAGTACTTC
CASSQEHPLLAVASYEQYF
>TRBD2|NA|TRBJ2-7|TRBV6-1
TGTGCCAGCAGTGAAGCTGGAATGACTAGCGGGTACTACGAGCAGTACTTC
CASSEAGMTSGYYEQYF
>TRBD1|many|TRBJ2-1|TRBV9
TGTGCCAGCAGCCTCGGGACAGTTAAGGGGTACAATGAGCAGTTCTTC
CASSLGTVKGYNEQFF
>NA|many|TRBJ2-7|TRBV20-1
TGCAGTGCTATTTCTCCCCACGTAGAGGAGCAGTACTTC
CSAISPHVEEQYF
>NA|NA|TRBJ2-7|TRBV11-2
TGTGCCAGCAGCTTAGCAGGGGTAGACGAGCAGTACTTC
CASSLAGVDEQYF
>NA|many|TRBJ1-5|TRBV11-1
TGTGCCAGCAGCAGTAATAGGTGGCAGCCCCAGCATTTT
CASSSNRWQPQHF
>NA|many|TRBJ1-5|TRBV6-1
TGTGCCAGCAGTGGAGAGGTGGTTTCCAGCAATCAGCCCCAGCATTTT
CASSGEVVSSNQPQHF
>NA|many|TRBJ2-5|TRBV20-1
TGCAGTGCTAGAGTTTTTGGGTCACAAGAGACCCAGTACTTC
CSARVFGSQETQYF
>NA|few|TRBJ2-1|TRBV3-1
TGTGCCAGCAGAGCGACAGGACAATACAATGAGCAGTTCTTC
CASRATGQYNEQFF
>NA|NA|TRBJ2-5|TRBV20-1
TGCAGTGCTAGAGCGGTGCAAGAGACCCAGTACTTC
CSARAVQETQYF
>NA|few|TRBJ1-5|TRBV29-1
TGCAGCGTGGGGGGGGAGGCAGGGATAGGGACTCAGCCCCAGCATTTT
CSVGGEAGIGTQPQHF
>NA|many|TRBJ2-1|TRBV20-1
TGCAGTGCGAGTGACTACAATGAGCAGTTCTTC
CSASDYNEQFF
>NA|NA|TRBJ2-1|TRBV29-1
TGCAGCGTTGAGGGGCTGAATGAGCAGTTCTTC
CSVEGLNEQFF
>NA|NA|TRBJ2-3|TRBV19
TGTGCCAGTAGTACCCCCGCAGATACGCAGTATTTT
CASSTPADTQYF
>NA|many|TRBJ2-3|TRBV12-3/TRBV12-4
TGTGCCAGCGGCGGCAGGTTATTCACAGATACGCAGTATTTT
CASGGRLFTDTQYF
>NA|many|TRBJ2-7|TRBV28
TGTGCCAGCAGTTTAAGCCGACGGGACGGCGAAACTACCTACGAGCAGTACTTC
CASSLSRRDGETTYEQYF
>NA|few|TRBJ2-2|TRBV27
TGTGCCAGCAGTTTTACCGGGATCGGGGAGCTGTTTTTT
CASSFTGIGELFF
>TRBD1|many|TRBJ2-6|TRBV30
TGTGCCTGGAGTGGGACAGGGCGAGTTGCCAACGTCCTGACTTTC
CAWSGTGRVANVLTF
>TRBD1|many|TRBJ1-2|TRBV6-1
TGTGCCAGCAGTTACACACTCAGGGGGACCTATGGCTACACCTTC
CASSYTLRGTYGYTF
>NA|NA|TRBJ1-4|TRBV30
TGTGCCTGTATAATACCAACTAATGAAAAACTGTTTTTT
CACIIPTNEKLFF
>NA|many|TRBJ2-3|TRBV3-1
TGTGCCAGCAGCCAGAACTTACCCCCAGATACGCAGTATTTT
CASSQNLPPDTQYF
>TRBD1|many|TRBJ1-1|TRBV28
TGTGCCAGCAGACTAGGGACAGGATTTGAAGCTTTCTTT
CASRLGTGFEAFF
>TRBD2|many|TRBJ2-1|TRBV27
TGTGCCAGCAGTTTTGTCAGCGGGAGGGCCCTCGATGAGCAGTTCTTC
CASSFVSGRALDEQFF
>NA|NA|TRBJ2-5|TRBV4-1
TGCGCCAGCAGCCAAGATCGCGGACCGGCGGAGGGGCAAGAGACCCAGTACTTC
CASSQDRGPAEGQETQYF
>NA|NA|TRBJ2-1|TRBV28
TGTGCCAGCAGTTCCTCTCACATGGGCCTTTCGTCCTACAATGAGCAGTCCTTC
CASSSSHMGLSSYNEQSF
>NA|NA|TRBJ2-7|TRBV28
TGTGCCAGCAGTTTAACGGGGTATCGGTACGAGCAGTACTTC
CASSLTGYRYEQYF
>NA|many|TRBJ1-1|TRBV3-1
TGTGCCAGCAGCCAAGGACGGAGGAACACTGAAGCTTTCTTT
CASSQGRRNTEAFF
>NA|few|TRBJ2-1|TRBV9
TGTGCCAGCAGCGCCCTAGTGGGCTCCTACAATGAGCAGTTCTTC
CASSALVGSYNEQFF
>TRBD2|many|TRBJ2-1|TRBV10-3
TGTGCCATCTCGGGACTATCAGCAGGTGAGCAGTTCTTC
CAISGLSAGEQFF
>TRBD1|NA|TRBJ1-2|TRBV28
TGTGCCAGCAGTTTGGGAGTTTGGGCGGGACAGGGTGAAGGTAACTATGGCTACACCTTC
CASSLGVWAGQGEGNYGYTF
>TRBD2|NA|TRBJ2-1|TRBV3-1
TGTGCCAGCAGCCAATACCGACTAGCGGGATCGAATGAGCAGTTCTTC
CASSQYRLAGSNEQFF
>TRBD2|few|TRBJ2-7|TRBV5-1
TGCGCCAGCAGCTTGTCGGGAGGGGGCTACGAGCAGTACTTC
CASSLSGGGYEQYF
>TRBD1|many|TRBJ2-7|TRBV15
TGTGCCACCAGCAGGGAACAGGGGCTCTACGAGCAGTACTTC
CATSREQGLYEQYF
>NA|NA|TRBJ1-1|TRBV4-2
TGTGCCAGCAGCCAAGATTTGAGACAGAGAAATATGAACACTGAAGCTTTCTTT
CASSQDLRQRNMNTEAFF
>TRBD2|few|TRBJ2-1|TRBV4-1
TGCGCCAGCAGCCAACCTCGACGGACTAGCTCCTTTTACAATGAGCAGTTCTTC
CASSQPRRTSSFYNEQFF